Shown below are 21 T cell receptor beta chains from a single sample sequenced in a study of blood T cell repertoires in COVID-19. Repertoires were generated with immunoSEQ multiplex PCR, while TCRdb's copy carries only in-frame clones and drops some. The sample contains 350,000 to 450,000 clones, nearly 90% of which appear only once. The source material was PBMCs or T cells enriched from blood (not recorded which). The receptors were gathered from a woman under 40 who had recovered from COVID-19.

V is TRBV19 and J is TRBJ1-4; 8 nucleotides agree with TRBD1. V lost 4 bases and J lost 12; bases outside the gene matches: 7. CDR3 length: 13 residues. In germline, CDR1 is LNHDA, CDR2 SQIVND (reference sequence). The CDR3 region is CASSNRGKFELFF. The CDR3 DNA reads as TGTGCCAGTAGTAACAGGGGGAAGTTTGAACTGTTTTTT.

The CDR3 coding sequence is TGTGCCAGCAGCGCGACGAGGACTAGCGGGAGCGATACGCAGTATTTT. It encodes CASSATRTSGSDTQYF. This rearrangement joins TRBV7-8 to TRBJ2-3, with 13 bases lining up with TRBD2. The CDR3 runs to 16 residues. CDR1 and CDR2 (germline): SGHVS, FQNEAQ. Unmatched junction bases numbered 8, after V lost 5 bases and J lost 6 bases.

Here the CDR3 DNA reads TGTGCCAGCAACGAAGGGACAGTGAATCAGCCCCAGCATTTT. Translating it yields CASNEGTVNQPQHF. This chain uses TRBV2 with TRBJ1-5; 7 bases align to TRBD1. V shed 7 bases, J shed 4 bases, and the junction held 7 bases outside the gene matches. The CDR3 covers 14 residues. Germline CDR1 is SNHLY and CDR2 is FYNNEI. Combining the CDR3 with reference TRBV2 and TRBJ1-5 gives the whole variable domain EPEVTQTPSHQVTQMGQEVILRCVPISNHLYFYWYRQILGQKVEFLVSFYNNEISEKSEIFDDQFSVERPDGSNFTLKIRSTKLEDSAMYFCASNEGTVNQPQHFGDGTRLSIL.

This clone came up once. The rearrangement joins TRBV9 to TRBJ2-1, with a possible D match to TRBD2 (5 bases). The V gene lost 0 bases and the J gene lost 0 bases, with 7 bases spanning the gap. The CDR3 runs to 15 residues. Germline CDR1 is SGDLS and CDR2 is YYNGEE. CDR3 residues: CASSVAGFSYNEQFF. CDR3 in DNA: TGTGCCAGCAGCGTAGCGGGGTTCTCCTACAATGAGCAGTTCTTC.

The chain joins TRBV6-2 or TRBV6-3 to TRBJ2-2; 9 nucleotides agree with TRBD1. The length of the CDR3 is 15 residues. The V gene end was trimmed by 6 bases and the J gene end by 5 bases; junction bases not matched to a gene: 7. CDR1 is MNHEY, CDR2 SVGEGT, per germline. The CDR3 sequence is CASSLQGATTGELFF. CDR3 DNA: TGTGCCAGCAGCCTACAGGGGGCGACGACCGGGGAGCTGTTTTTT.

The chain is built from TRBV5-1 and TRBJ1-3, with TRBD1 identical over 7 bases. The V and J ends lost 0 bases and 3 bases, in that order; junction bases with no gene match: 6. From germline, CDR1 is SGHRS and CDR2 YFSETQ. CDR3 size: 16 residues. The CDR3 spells CASSLESSGGGNTIYF. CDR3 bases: TGCGCCAGCAGCTTGGAGTCGTCAGGGGGTGGAAACACCATATATTTT.

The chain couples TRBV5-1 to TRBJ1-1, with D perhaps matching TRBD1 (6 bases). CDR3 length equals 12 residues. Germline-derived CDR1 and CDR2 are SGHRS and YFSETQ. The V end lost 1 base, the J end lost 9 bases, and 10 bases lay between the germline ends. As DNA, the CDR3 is TGCGCCAGCAGCTTGTGGCAGGGGAAAGCTTTCTTT. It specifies CASSLWQGKAFF. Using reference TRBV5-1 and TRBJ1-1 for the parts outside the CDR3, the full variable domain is KAGVTQTPRYLIKTRGQQVTLSCSPISGHRSVSWYQQTPGQGLQFLFEYFSETQRNKGNFPGRFSGRQFSNSRSEMNVSTLELGDSALYLCASSLWQGKAFFGQGTRLTVV.

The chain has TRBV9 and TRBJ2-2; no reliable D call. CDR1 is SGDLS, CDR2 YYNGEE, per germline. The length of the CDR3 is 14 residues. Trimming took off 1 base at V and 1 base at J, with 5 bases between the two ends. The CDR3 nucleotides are TGTGCCAGCAGCGTAACCGGGAACACCGGGGAGCTGTTTTTT. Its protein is CASSVTGNTGELFF.

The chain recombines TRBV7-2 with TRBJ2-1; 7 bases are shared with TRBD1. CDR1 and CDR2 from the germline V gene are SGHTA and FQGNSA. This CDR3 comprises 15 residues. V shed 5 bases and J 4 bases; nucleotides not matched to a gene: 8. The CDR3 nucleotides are TGTGCCAGCAGCAGCTCCGGGACAGAGTACAATGAGCAGTTCTTC. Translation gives CASSSSGTEYNEQFF.

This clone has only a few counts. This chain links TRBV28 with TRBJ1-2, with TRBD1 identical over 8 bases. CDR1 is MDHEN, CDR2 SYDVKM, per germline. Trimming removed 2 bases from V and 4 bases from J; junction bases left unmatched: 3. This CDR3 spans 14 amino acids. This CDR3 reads CASSLGTGIYGYTF. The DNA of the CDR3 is TGTGCCAGCAGTTTAGGGACAGGCATCTATGGCTACACCTTC.

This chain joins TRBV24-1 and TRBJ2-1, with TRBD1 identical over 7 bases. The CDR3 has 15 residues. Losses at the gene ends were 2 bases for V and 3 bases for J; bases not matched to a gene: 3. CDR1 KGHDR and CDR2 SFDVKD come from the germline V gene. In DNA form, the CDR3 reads TGTGCCACCAGTGATTGGGACAGAGGCTACAATGAGCAGTTCTTC. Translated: CATSDWDRGYNEQFF.

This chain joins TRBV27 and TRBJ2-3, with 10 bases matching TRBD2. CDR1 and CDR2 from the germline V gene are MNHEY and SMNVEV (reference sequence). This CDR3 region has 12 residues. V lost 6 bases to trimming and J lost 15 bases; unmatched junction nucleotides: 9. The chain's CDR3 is CASRPSGGVDYF. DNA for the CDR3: TGTGCCAGCAGACCGAGCGGGGGGGTGGATTATTTT.

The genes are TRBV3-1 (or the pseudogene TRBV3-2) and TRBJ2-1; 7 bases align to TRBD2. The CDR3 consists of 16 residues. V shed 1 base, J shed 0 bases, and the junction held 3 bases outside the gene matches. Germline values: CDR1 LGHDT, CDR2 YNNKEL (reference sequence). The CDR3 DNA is TGTGCCAGCAGCCAAGTGGCGGGAGCCTCCTACAATGAGCAGTTCTTC. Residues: CASSQVAGASYNEQFF.

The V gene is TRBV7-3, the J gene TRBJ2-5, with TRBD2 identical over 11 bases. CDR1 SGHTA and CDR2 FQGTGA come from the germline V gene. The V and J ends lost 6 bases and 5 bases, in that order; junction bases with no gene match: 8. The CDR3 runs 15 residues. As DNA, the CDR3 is TGTGCCAGCAGTTTAGCGGGAGGGCCTGAGGAGACCCAGTACTTC. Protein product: CASSLAGGPEETQYF.

The CDR3 protein is CASSKGTRNQPQHF. The CDR3 DNA reads as TGTGCCAGCAGCAAAGGGACAAGAAATCAGCCCCAGCATTTT. The chain uses TRBV21-1 and TRBJ1-5; the D call in the table, TRBD1, was not verified against the DNA. TRBV21-1 is an annotated pseudogene. There are 14 residues in the CDR3.

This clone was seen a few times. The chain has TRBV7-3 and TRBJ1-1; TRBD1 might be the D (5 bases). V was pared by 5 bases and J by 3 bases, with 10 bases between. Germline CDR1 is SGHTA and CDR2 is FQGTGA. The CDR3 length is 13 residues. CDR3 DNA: TGTGCCAGCAGCCAACAGGCCCACACTGAAGCTTTCTTT. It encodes CASSQQAHTEAFF.

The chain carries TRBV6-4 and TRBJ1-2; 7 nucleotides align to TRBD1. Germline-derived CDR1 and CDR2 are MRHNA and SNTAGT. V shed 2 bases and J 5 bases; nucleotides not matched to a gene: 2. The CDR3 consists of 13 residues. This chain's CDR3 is CASSDLTGYGYTF. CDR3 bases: TGTGCCAGCAGTGACCTGACAGGGTATGGCTACACCTTC.

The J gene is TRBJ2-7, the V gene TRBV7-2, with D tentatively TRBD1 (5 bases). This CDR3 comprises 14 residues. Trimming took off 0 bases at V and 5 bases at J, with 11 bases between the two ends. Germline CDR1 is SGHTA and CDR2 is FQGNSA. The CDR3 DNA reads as TGTGCCAGCAGCTTAGCCCTCGCACAGGACGAGCAGTACTTC. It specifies CASSLALAQDEQYF.

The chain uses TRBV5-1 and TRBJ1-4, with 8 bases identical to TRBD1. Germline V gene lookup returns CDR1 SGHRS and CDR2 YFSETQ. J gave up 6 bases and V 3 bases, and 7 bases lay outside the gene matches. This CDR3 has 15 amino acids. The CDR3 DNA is TGCGCCAGCAGCTCCTTACAGGGGGTAGATGAAAAACTGTTTTTT. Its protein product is CASSSLQGVDEKLFF.

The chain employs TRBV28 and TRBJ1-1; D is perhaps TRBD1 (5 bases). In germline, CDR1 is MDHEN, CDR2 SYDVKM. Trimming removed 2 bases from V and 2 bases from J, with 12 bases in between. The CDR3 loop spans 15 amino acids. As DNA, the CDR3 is TGTGCCAGCAGTTTAGGGGACTCAAGAAACACTGAAGCTTTCTTT. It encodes CASSLGDSRNTEAFF.

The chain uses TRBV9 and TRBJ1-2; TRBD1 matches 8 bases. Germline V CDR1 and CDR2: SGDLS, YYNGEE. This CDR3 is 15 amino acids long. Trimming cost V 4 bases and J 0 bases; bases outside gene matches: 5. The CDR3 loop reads CASSPQGQANYGYTF. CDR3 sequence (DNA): TGTGCCAGCAGCCCCCAGGGACAGGCTAACTATGGCTACACCTTC.